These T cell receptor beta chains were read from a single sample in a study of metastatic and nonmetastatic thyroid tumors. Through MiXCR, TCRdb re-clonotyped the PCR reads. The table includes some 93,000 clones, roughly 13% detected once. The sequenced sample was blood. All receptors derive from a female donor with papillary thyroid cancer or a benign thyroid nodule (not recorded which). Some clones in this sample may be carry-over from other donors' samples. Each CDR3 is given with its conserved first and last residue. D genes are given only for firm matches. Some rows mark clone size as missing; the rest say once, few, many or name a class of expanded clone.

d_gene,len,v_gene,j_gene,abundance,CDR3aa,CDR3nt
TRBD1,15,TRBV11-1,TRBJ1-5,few,CASSVGTGHNQPQHF,TGTGCCAGCAGCGTTGGGACAGGGCACAATCAGCCCCAGCATTTT
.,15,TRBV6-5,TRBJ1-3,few,CASSYSQWSGNTIYF,TGTGCCAGCAGTTACTCCCAATGGTCGGGAAACACCATATATTTT
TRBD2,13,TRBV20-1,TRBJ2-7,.,CSAFLAGGGQQYF,TGCAGTGCTTTCCTAGCGGGAGGGGGGCAGCAGTACTTC
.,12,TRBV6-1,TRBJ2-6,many,CASRDWANVLTF,TGTGCCAGCAGGGACTGGGCCAACGTCCTGACTTTC
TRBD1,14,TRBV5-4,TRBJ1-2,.,CASRRGQERYGYTF,TGTGCCAGCAGACGTGGACAGGAGCGGTATGGCTACACCTTC
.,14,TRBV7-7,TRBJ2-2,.,CASSLAANTGELFF,TGTGCTAGCAGCTTAGCAGCGAACACCGGGGAGCTGTTTTTT
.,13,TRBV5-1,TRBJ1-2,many,CASSLDRTDGYTF,TGCGCCAGCAGCTTGGACAGGACCGATGGCTACACCTTC
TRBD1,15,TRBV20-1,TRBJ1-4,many,CSARTGTTTNEKLFF,TGCAGTGCTAGGACAGGGACGACAACTAATGAAAAACTGTTTTTT
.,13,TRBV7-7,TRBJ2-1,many,CASSYRGENEQFF,TGTGCTAGCAGCTATAGGGGTGAAAATGAGCAGTTCTTC
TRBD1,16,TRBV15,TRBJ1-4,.,CATSTRTGNRNEKLFF,TGTGCCACCAGCACCCGGACAGGAAACCGGAATGAAAAACTGTTTTTT
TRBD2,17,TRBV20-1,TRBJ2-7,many,CSGAGTSGRVGSYEQYF,TGCAGTGGGGCCGGGACTAGCGGGAGGGTGGGATCCTACGAGCAGTACTTC
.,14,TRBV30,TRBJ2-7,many,CAWSPGTNSYEQYF,TGTGCCTGGAGTCCCGGGACAAACTCCTACGAGCAGTACTTC
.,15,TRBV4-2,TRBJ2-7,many,CASSQGGAGNYEQYF,TGTGCCAGCAGCCAAGGGGGGGCGGGAAACTACGAGCAGTACTTC
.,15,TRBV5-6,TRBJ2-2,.,CASGLYQGNTGELFF,TGTGCCAGCGGCTTGTATCAGGGCAACACCGGGGAGCTGTTTTTT
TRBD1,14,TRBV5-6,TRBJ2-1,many,CASSLGTGNNEQFF,TGTGCCAGCAGCTTGGGGACAGGGAACAATGAGCAGTTCTTC
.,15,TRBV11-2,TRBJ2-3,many,CASSFRQTSTDTQYF,TGTGCCAGCAGCTTCAGACAGACTAGCACAGATACGCAGTATTTT
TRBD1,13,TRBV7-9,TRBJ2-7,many,CASSRGQGYEQYF,TGTGCCAGCAGCCGTGGACAGGGGTACGAGCAGTACTTC
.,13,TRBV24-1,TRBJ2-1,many,CATSDTRWDEQFF,TGTGCCACCAGTGACACCCGTTGGGATGAGCAGTTCTTC
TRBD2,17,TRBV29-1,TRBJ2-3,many,CSVVSGTSGRSTDTQYF,TGCAGCGTTGTCTCCGGGACTAGCGGGAGGAGCACAGATACGCAGTATTTT
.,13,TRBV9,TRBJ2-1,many,CASSVDQLDEQFF,TGTGCCAGCAGCGTAGACCAGTTGGATGAGCAGTTCTTC
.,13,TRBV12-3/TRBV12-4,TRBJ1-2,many,CASSHDSDYGYTF,TGTGCCAGCAGTCACGACAGTGATTATGGCTACACCTTC
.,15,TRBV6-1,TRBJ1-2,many,CASSRMDSTNYGYTF,TGTGCCAGCAGTCGGATGGACAGCACTAACTATGGCTACACCTTC
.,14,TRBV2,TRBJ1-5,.,CASSLDTRYQPQHF,TGTGCCAGCAGCCTTGACACCAGATATCAGCCCCAGCATTTT
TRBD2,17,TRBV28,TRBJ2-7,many,CASSRTSGSSRRREQYF,TGTGCCAGCAGCAGGACTAGCGGGAGTTCCCGCCGGAGGGAGCAGTACTTC
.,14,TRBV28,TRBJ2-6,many,CAAWGVSGANVLTF,TGTGCCGCGTGGGGGGTTTCTGGGGCCAACGTCCTGACTTTC
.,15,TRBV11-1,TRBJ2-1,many,CASSPPILSMHEQFF,TGTGCCAGCAGCCCGCCGATTTTGTCAATGCATGAGCAGTTCTTC
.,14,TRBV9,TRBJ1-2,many,CASSPRWGSYGYTF,TGTGCCAGCAGCCCACGCTGGGGAAGCTATGGCTACACCTTC
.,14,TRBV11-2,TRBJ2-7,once,CASSPRWGAVEQYF,TGTGCCAGCAGCCCCCGATGGGGTGCGGTCGAGCAGTACTTC
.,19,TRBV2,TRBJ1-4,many,CASSEAGPLTGRGNEKLFF,TGTGCCAGCAGTGAAGCGGGGCCTCTCACGGGGAGGGGAAATGAAAAACTGTTTTTT
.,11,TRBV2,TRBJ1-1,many,CASEYLGGAFF,TGTGCCAGCGAGTACCTAGGGGGAGCTTTCTTT
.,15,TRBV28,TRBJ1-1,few,CASSPRDVLNTEAFF,TGTGCCAGCAGTCCCCGTGACGTATTGAACACTGAAGCTTTCTTT
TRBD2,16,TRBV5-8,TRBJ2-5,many,CASSPTSGSGKETQYF,TGTGCCAGCAGCCCAACTAGCGGGAGTGGGAAAGAGACCCAGTACTTC
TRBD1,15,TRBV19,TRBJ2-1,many,CASSLTGSSYNEQFF,TGTGCCAGTAGCCTGACAGGGAGCTCCTACAATGAGCAGTTCTTC
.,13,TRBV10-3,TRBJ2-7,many,CAISDKGSYEQYF,TGTGCCATCAGTGACAAGGGGAGTTACGAGCAGTACTTC
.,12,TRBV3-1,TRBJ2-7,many,CASSQDSYEQYF,TGTGCCAGCAGCCAAGACTCCTACGAGCAGTACTTC
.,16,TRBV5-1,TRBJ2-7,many,CASSLVVSGGLSEQYF,TGCGCCAGCAGCTTGGTGGTTTCTGGGGGTTTAAGCGAGCAGTACTTC
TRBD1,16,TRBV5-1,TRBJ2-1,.,CASRWTGTGTTYEQFF,TGCGCCAGCAGATGGACCGGGACAGGGACAACTTATGAGCAGTTCTTC
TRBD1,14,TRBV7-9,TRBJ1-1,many,CASSERQGDTEAFF,TGTGCCAGCAGCGAAAGACAGGGCGACACTGAAGCTTTCTTT
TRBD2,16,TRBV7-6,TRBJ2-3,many,CASRPNSGRIPDTQYF,TGTGCCAGCAGGCCCAATAGCGGGAGGATTCCAGATACGCAGTATTTT
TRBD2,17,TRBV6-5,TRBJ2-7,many,CASSYSSPSGRPYEQYF,TGTGCCAGCAGTTACTCCTCCCCTAGCGGGAGGCCCTACGAGCAGTACTTC
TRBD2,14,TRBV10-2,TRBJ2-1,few,CASRRGTELHEQFF,TGCGCCAGCAGGCGGGGGACCGAACTCCATGAGCAGTTCTTC
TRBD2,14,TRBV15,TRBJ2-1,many,CATAAGGSGNEQFF,TGTGCCACCGCGGCGGGGGGGTCAGGCAATGAGCAGTTCTTC
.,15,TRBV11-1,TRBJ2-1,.,CASSDPAGQFNEQFF,TGTGCCAGCAGCGACCCGGCGGGACAGTTCAATGAGCAGTTCTTC
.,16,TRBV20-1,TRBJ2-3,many,CSAEVPPHAVTDTQYF,TGCAGTGCTGAAGTGCCGCCGCACGCGGTCACAGATACGCAGTATTTT
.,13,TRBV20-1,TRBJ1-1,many,CSARRGEGTEAFF,TGCAGTGCTAGAAGGGGTGAGGGCACTGAAGCTTTCTTT
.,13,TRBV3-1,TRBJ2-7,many,CASSRLGTQEQYF,TGTGCCAGCAGCCGACTCGGGACCCAGGAGCAGTACTTC
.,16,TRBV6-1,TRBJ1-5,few,CASRRGSQDSNQPQHF,TGTGCCAGCAGGAGGGGTAGTCAGGATAGCAATCAGCCCCAGCATTTT
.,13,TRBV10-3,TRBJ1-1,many,CAIRSSSGTEAFF,TGTGCCATCAGAAGTAGCTCGGGCACTGAAGCTTTCTTT
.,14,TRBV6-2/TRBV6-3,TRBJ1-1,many,CASSYDVGITEAFF,TGTGCCAGCAGTTACGATGTGGGAATCACTGAAGCTTTCTTT
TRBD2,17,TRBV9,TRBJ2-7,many,CASSVDASGRPTYEQYF,TGTGCCAGCAGCGTAGACGCTAGCGGGAGGCCTACTTACGAGCAGTACTTC
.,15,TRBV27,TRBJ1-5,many,CASRRVGMNNQPQHF,TGTGCCAGCAGGAGGGTCGGCATGAACAATCAGCCCCAGCATTTT
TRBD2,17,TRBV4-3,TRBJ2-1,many,CASSQTAPREVGNEQFF,TGCGCCAGCAGCCAGACAGCCCCGCGGGAGGTCGGTAATGAGCAGTTCTTC
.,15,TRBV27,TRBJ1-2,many,CASSLSRSINYGYTF,TGTGCCAGCTCATTATCGAGGAGCATTAACTATGGCTACACCTTC
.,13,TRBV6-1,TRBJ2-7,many,CASSLRQTYEQYF,TGTGCCAGCAGCCTTCGACAGACCTACGAGCAGTACTTC
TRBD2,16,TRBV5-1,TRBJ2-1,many,CASSQGGLADRNEQFF,TGCGCCAGCAGCCAGGGCGGCCTAGCGGACCGCAATGAGCAGTTCTTC
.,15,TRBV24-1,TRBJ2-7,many,CATSDSGRGRDEQYF,TGTGCCACCAGTGATTCAGGCAGGGGAAGGGACGAGCAGTACTTC
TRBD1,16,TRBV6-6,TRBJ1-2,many,CASSYSTRTGGYGYTF,TGTGCCAGCAGTTACTCGACCAGGACAGGGGGTTATGGCTACACCTTC
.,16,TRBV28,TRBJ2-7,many,CASSLSGRHSSYEQYF,TGTGCCAGCAGTTTATCAGGGCGGCACAGCTCCTACGAGCAGTACTTC
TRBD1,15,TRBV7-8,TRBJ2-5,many,CASSSPGQDQETQYF,TGTGCCAGCAGCTCCCCTGGACAGGACCAAGAGACCCAGTACTTC
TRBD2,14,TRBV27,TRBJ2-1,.,CATKAGASYNEQFF,TGTGCCACAAAAGCGGGAGCCTCCTACAATGAGCAGTTCTTC